This T cell receptor beta chain was obtained from a study of T cells in pancreatic ductal adenocarcinoma. The method was immunoSEQ multiplex PCR; TCRdb's version includes in-frame clones alone and lacks a portion of them. The table shows roughly 100,000 clones, with 90% to 95% occurring only once. About this clone: Antigen unknown.

Surgery without prior neoadjuvant therapy was the treatment of the selected pancreatic ductal adenocarcinoma patients. Between the trimmed V and J ends, which lost 3 bases and 4 bases, there was a span of 12 bases. Germline values: CDR1 KGHSH, CDR2 LQKENI. This CDR3 comprises 14 residues. Overall study findings and caveats: Compared with tumor, blood showed more total productive templates and around 8.1-fold more clonotypes. Tumor and blood clonality did not differ significantly, about 0.11 versus 0.078. Results skew toward the minority of patients with early-stage disease.

The rearrangement links TRBV18 to TRBJ1-2, with D unclear. The sequencing sample was made of PBMCs. The sequence was collected from a human donor with pancreatic ductal adenocarcinoma. In DNA form, the CDR3 reads TGTGCCAGCTCACCTCGTCGGTACTCCTATGGCTACACCTTC. Its translation is CASSPRRYSYGYTF.